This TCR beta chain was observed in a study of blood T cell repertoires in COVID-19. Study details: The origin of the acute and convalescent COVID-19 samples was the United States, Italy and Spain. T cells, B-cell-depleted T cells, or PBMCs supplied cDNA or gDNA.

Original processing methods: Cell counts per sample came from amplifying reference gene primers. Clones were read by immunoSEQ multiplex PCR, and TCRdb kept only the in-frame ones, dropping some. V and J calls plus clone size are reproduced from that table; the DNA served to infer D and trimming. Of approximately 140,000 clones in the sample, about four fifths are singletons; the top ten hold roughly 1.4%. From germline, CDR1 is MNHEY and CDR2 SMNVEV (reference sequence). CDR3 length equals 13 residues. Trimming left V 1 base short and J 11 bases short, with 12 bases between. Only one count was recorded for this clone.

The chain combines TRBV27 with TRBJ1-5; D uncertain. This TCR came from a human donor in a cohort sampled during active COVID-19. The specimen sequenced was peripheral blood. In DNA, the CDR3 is TGTGCCAGCAGTTTATTCTCCGGCGGGGCCCAGCATTTT. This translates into CASSLFSGGAQHF.